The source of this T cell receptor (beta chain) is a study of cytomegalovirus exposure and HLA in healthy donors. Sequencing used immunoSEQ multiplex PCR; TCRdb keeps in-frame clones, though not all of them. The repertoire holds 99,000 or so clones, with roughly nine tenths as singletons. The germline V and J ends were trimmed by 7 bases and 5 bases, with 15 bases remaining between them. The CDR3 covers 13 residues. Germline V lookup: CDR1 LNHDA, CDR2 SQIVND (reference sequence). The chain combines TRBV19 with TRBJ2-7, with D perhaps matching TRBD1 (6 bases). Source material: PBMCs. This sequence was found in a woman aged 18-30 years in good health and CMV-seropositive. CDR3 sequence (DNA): TGTGCCAGTACCCCACAGGGACATGACGAGCAGTACTTC. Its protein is CASTPQGHDEQYF.